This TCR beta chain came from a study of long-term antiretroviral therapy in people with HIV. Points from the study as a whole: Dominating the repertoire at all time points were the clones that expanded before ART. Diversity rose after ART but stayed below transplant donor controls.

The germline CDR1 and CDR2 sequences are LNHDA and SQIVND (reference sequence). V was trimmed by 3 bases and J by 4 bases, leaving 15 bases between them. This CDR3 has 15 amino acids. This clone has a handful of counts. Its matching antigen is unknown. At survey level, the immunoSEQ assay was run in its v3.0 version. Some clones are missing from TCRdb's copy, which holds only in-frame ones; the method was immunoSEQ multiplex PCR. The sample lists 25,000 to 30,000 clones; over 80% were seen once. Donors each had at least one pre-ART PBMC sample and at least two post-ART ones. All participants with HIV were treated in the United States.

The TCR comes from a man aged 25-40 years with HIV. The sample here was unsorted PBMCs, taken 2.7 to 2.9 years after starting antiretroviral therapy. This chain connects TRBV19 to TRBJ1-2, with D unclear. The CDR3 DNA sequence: TGTGCCAGTAGTATGGGAAGCCAGGTTTTCTATGGCTACACCTTC. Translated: CASSMGSQVFYGYTF. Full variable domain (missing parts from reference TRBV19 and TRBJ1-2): DGGITQSPKYLFRKEGQNVTLSCEQNLNHDAMYWYRQDPGQGLRLIYYSQIVNDFQKGDIAEGYSVSREKKESFPLTVTSAQKNPTAFYLCASSMGSQVFYGYTFGSGTRLTVV.